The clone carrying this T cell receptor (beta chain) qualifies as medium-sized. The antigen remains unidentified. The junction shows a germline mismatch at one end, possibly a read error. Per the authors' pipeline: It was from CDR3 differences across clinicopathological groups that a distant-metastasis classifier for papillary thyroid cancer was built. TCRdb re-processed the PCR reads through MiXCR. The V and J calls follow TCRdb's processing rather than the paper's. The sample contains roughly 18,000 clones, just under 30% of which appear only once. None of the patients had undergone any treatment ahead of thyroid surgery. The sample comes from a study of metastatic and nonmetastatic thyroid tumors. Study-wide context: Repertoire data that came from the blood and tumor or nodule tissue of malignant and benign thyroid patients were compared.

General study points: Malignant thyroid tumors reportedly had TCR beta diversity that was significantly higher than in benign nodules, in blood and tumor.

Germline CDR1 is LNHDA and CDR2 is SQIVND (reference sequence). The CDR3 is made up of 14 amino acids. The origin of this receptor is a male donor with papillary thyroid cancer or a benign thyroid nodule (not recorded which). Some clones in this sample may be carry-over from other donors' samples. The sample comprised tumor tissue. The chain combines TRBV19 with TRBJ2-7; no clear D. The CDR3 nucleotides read TGTGCCAGTAGTAGGTTTGATGTGTTATTAATACTTCATTTC. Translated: CASSRFDVLLILHF.